Sequencing of this TCR beta chain was carried out in a study of vaccination and CD4 T cells after COVID-19. Trimming cost V 6 bases and J 4 bases, with 16 bases left between them. The CDR3 sequence is 13 residues long. Germline CDR1 is DFQATT and CDR2 is SNEGSKA (reference sequence). Study outcomes and limitations: Median numbers of SARS-CoV-2-reactive clonotypes increased from about 20 to 38 (not a significant change).

The Oncomine TCR Beta short-read assay was what sequenced the DNA obtained from cultured CD4+ T cells. TCRdb passed the PCR reads through MiXCR, listing each CDR3 protein once. The data contain around 12,000 distinct CDR3 sequences, less than 60% of them singletons. Treatment noted: approximately nine-day PBMC culture with coronavirus spike peptide pools or control peptides (ViraFEST assay). In the case of this clonotype: Its target is unknown.

The chain carries TRBV20-1 and TRBJ2-7, with D possibly matching TRBD2 (5 bases). This TCR was recovered from a human donor who had recovered from COVID-19. Sequenced material: CD4+ T cells from blood, cultured in vitro. The CDR3 coding sequence is TGCAGTGCCCTGGCCGGACTTGCTTACGAGCAGTACTTC. It encodes CSALAGLAYEQYF.